Following are 24 T cell receptor beta chains from one sample sequenced in a study of T cell responses to AZD1222 COVID-19 vaccine. Measured with immunoSEQ multiplex PCR; TCRdb has only the in-frame clones, and not every one. The repertoire holds 110,000 to 150,000 clones, with roughly 90% as singletons. Sequenced here: peripheral blood, sampled on day 0 of AZD1222 vaccination. The receptors were gathered from an adult in good health.

The chain is built from TRBV7-6 and TRBJ1-4, with TRBD1 as a possible D gene (5 bases). The V end was cut by 1 base, the J end by 0 bases, with 6 bases between. This CDR3 is 15 amino acids long. Germline loops: CDR1 SGHVS, CDR2 FNYEAQ. This chain's CDR3 is CASSLGGTTNEKLFF. CDR3 coding DNA: TGTGCCAGCAGCTTAGGGGGGACAACTAATGAAAAACTGTTTTTT.

This clone was observed at least ten times. This chain connects TRBV21-1 to TRBJ1-5. TRBV21-1 is assigned pseudogene status. The CDR3 covers 14 residues. CDR3 region: CASSAHRGYQPQHF. Here the CDR3 DNA reads TGTGCCAGCAGCGCCCACAGAGGGTATCAGCCCCAGCATTTT.

The rearrangement joins TRBV12-3 or TRBV12-4 to TRBJ2-5; D is ambiguous. The CDR3 has 13 residues. V lost 2 bases and J 7 bases, leaving 11 bases between the germline ends. This chain's CDR3 is CASSLRQDGTQYF. CDR3 nucleotide sequence: TGTGCCAGCAGTTTACGGCAAGACGGGACCCAGTACTTC.

The chain recombines TRBV2 with TRBJ2-3, with 9 positions matching TRBD2. In germline, CDR1 is SNHLY, CDR2 FYNNEI. J was trimmed by 9 bases and V by 11 bases; bases with no gene match: 18. The CDR3 spans 15 residues. CDR3 loop: CAGAARLAAGGTQYF. CDR3 nucleotide sequence: TGTGCCGGGGCCGCGAGACTAGCGGCAGGGGGGACGCAGTATTTT.

V is TRBV11-1 and J is TRBJ2-3; D remains ambiguous. V was pared by 1 base and J by 1 base, with 3 bases between. CDR1 is SGHAT and CDR2 is FQDESV in the germline V gene (reference sequence). This CDR3 region has 13 residues. The CDR3 reads CASSLGGTDTQYF. CDR3 coding DNA: TGTGCCAGCAGCTTAGGGGGCACAGATACGCAGTATTTT. Looking up the rest from reference TRBV11-1 and TRBJ2-3 gives the full variable domain: EAEVAQSPRYKITEKSQAVAFWCDPISGHATLYWYRQILGQGPELLVQFQDESVVDDSQLPKDRFSAERLKGVDSTLKIQPAELGDSAMYLCASSLGGTDTQYFGPGTRLTVL.

The chain recombines TRBV9 with TRBJ2-7; a possible D gene is TRBD2 (6 bases). CDR1 and CDR2 from the germline V gene are SGDLS and YYNGEE. Trimming removed 0 bases at V and 1 base at J, with 11 bases between. The CDR3 is 15 amino acids. The CDR3 loop is CASSVVASGSYEQYF. CDR3 in DNA: TGTGCCAGCAGCGTAGTAGCCAGCGGGTCCTACGAGCAGTACTTC.

J is TRBJ1-4 and V is TRBV25-1; maybe TRBD1 (5 bases). This CDR3 comprises 14 residues. Germline V gives CDR1 MGHDK, CDR2 SYGVNS. Trimming took 1 base from V and 11 from J, leaving 14 bases between them. The DNA of the CDR3 is TGTGCCAGCAGTGAATGGAAAGGGGAAGAGAAACTGTTTTTT. It specifies CASSEWKGEEKLFF.

This chain links TRBV5-1 with TRBJ1-4; possibly TRBD1 for D (6 bases). The V end lost 3 bases, the J end lost 4 bases, and 10 bases lay between the germline ends. Germline CDR1 and CDR2: SGHRS and YFSETQ. There are 14 residues in the CDR3. Here the CDR3 reads CASSSGQFNEKLFF. In nucleotides, the CDR3 is TGCGCCAGCAGCTCCGGACAGTTTAATGAAAAACTGTTTTTT.

The chain combines TRBV5-1 with TRBJ1-1; TRBD1 matches 7 bases. CDR3 length: 14 amino acids. The junction had 5 bases not matched to a gene; V was cut back by 2 bases and J by 4 bases. In germline, CDR1 is SGHRS, CDR2 YFSETQ. The CDR3 coding sequence is TGCGCCAGCAGCTTAGTAGGGGGCCCCACTGAAGCTTTCTTT. This gives the protein CASSLVGGPTEAFF.

The V and J genes are TRBV4-1 and TRBJ2-3, with 7 nucleotides matching TRBD1. V lost 1 base to trimming and J lost 4 bases; unmatched junction nucleotides: 5. The CDR3 extends over 15 amino acids. The germline CDR1 and CDR2 sequences are MGHRA and YSYEKL. CDR3 DNA: TGCGCCAGCAGCCAAGTCAGGGGGTATTCAGATACGCAGTATTTT. Translated, it gives CASSQVRGYSDTQYF.

This chain joins TRBV29-1 and TRBJ2-3, with D possibly matching TRBD2 (5 bases). Germline V gene data show CDR1 as SQVTM and CDR2 as ANQGSEA. V was shortened by 6 bases and J by 2 bases, with 18 bases between the two germline ends. CDR3 length: 15 amino acids. The CDR3 protein is CSVERGASTTDTQYF. The CDR3 DNA reads TGCAGCGTCGAACGGGGAGCTAGTACCACAGATACGCAGTATTTT.

This clone has only one observation. V gene TRBV28 combines with J gene TRBJ2-1; D call uncertain. V was cut by 3 bases and J by 4 bases, with 4 bases left in between. The CDR3 has 12 residues. Germline V lookup: CDR1 MDHEN, CDR2 SYDVKM. CDR3 region: CASSFGYNEQFF. CDR3 coding DNA: TGTGCCAGCAGTTTCGGTTACAATGAGCAGTTCTTC.

CDR3 DNA: TGTGCCAGCAGTTACCTTCCGACAGCTCACAATGAGCAGTTCTTC. Amino acid sequence: CASSYLPTAHNEQFF. The J gene is TRBJ2-1, the V gene TRBV6-5, with D possibly being TRBD1 (5 bases). The length of the CDR3 is 15 residues. Trimming took off 2 bases at V and 5 bases at J, with 13 bases between the two ends. In germline, CDR1 is MNHEY, CDR2 SVGAGI.

This clone was observed a few times. The chain uses TRBV19 and TRBJ2-7, with unresolved D. The CDR3 is 14 residues long. With 3 bases removed from V and 0 bases from J, the gap between germline ends came to 9 bases. The germline gives CDR1 LNHDA, CDR2 SQIVND (reference sequence). The CDR3 region has the DNA TGTGCCAGTAGTATTAGCCTCAGCTCCTACGAGCAGTACTTC. Translated: CASSISLSSYEQYF.

In this sample, this clone is large. This chain connects TRBV6-5 to TRBJ1-6, with 7 bases fitting TRBD1. Germline-derived CDR1 and CDR2 are MNHEY and SVGAGI. V dropped 5 bases and J dropped 10; count of bases not matched to a gene: 5. This CDR3 region has 13 residues. The DNA of the CDR3 is TGTGCCAGCAGTAACAGGGGTGGCTCACCCCTCCACTTT. Protein sequence: CASSNRGGSPLHF.

About this clone: Germline and junction disagree at one end, which may indicate a read error. The chain has TRBV28 and TRBJ1-2; a weak D match, TRBD1 (6 bases). The CDR3 sequence is 12 residues long. Germline CDR1 and CDR2: MDHEN and SYDVKM. The CDR3 region is CASSLLGGRRSF. CDR3 nucleotides: TGTGCCAGCAGTTTACTTGGGGGGCGACGCTCCTTC.

This chain uses TRBV18 with TRBJ2-4; D gene ambiguous. This CDR3 contains 15 residues. CDR1 is KGHSH, CDR2 LQKENI, per germline. V was pared by 3 bases and J by 5 bases, with 14 bases between. CDR3 amino acids: CASSPPSGIQNIQYF. CDR3 in DNA: TGTGCCAGCTCACCCCCCTCTGGGATTCAAAACATTCAGTACTTC. The full variable domain, completed using reference TRBV18 and TRBJ2-4, is NAGVMQNPRHLVRRRGQEARLRCSPMKGHSHVYWYRQLPEEGLKFMVYLQKENIIDESGMPKERFSAEFPKEGPSILRIQQVVRGDSAAYFCASSPPSGIQNIQYFGAGTRLSVL.

V gene TRBV7-2 combines with J gene TRBJ2-5, with 7 bases lining up with TRBD2. Germline values: CDR1 SGHTA, CDR2 FQGNSA. The V and J ends lost 1 base and 1 base, in that order; junction bases with no gene match: 6. CDR3 length: 16 amino acids. CDR3 sequence: CASSLGVREVQETQYF. The DNA for the CDR3 is TGTGCCAGCAGCTTAGGGGTACGGGAGGTCCAAGAGACCCAGTACTTC.

V usage is TRBV27 and J usage is TRBJ2-7; 9 bases are shared with TRBD2. Germline V gives CDR1 MNHEY, CDR2 SMNVEV (reference sequence). V was clipped by 6 bases and J by 5 bases; unmatched bases: 8. CDR3 size: 14 residues. CDR3 region: CASSRWREGDEQYF. In nucleotides, the CDR3 is TGTGCCAGCAGCCGCTGGCGGGAGGGGGACGAGCAGTACTTC.

This clone was observed once. The gene calls are TRBV7-3 and TRBJ2-1, with 7 bases aligning to TRBD2. Germline CDR1 reads SGHTA; CDR2 reads FQGTGA. The length of the CDR3 is 15 residues. V lost 3 bases and J lost 10; bases outside the gene matches: 12. The CDR3 region is CASSFNAASGYEQFF. Here the CDR3 DNA reads TGTGCCAGCAGCTTCAACGCTGCTAGCGGCTACGAGCAGTTCTTC.

V and J are TRBV7-2 and TRBJ1-4, with D tentatively TRBD1 (5 bases). Germline V gives CDR1 SGHTA, CDR2 FQGNSA. CDR3 length: 16 amino acids. V lost 1 base and J lost 7, with 16 bases in between. CDR3 sequence: CASSLGLGGPSEKLFF. Here the CDR3 DNA reads TGTGCCAGCAGCTTAGGTTTGGGGGGACCGAGTGAAAAACTGTTTTTT.

The chain couples TRBV6-5 to TRBJ2-1, with 8 bases lining up with TRBD1. V shed 2 bases, J shed 14 bases, and the junction held 5 bases outside the gene matches. Per germline, CDR1 MNHEY and CDR2 SVGAGI. The CDR3 has 12 amino acids. This CDR3 is CASSYGTGQEFF. CDR3 DNA sequence: TGTGCCAGCAGTTACGGGACAGGTCAGGAGTTCTTC.

This clone showed up just once. The chain combines TRBV4-3 with TRBJ1-4; maybe TRBD1 (6 bases). The V gene lost 3 bases and the J gene lost 4 bases, with 15 bases spanning the gap. CDR1 is LGHNA, CDR2 YSLEER, per germline. CDR3 length equals 16 residues. Written as DNA, the CDR3 is TGCGCCAGCAGCCAGACGCACAGGGCGGGTAATGAAAAACTGTTTTTT. Its protein is CASSQTHRAGNEKLFF.

This chain's CDR3 is CASSLKALGSSYNEQFF. CDR3 nucleotides: TGTGCCAGCAGCTTAAAGGCCCTGGGGAGCTCCTACAATGAGCAGTTCTTC. This sequence joins TRBV7-6 and TRBJ2-1, with a tentative D call TRBD2 (5 bases). Germline assignment: CDR1 SGHVS and CDR2 FNYEAQ. V was trimmed by 2 bases and J by 0 bases, leaving 14 bases between them. The CDR3 runs to 17 residues.